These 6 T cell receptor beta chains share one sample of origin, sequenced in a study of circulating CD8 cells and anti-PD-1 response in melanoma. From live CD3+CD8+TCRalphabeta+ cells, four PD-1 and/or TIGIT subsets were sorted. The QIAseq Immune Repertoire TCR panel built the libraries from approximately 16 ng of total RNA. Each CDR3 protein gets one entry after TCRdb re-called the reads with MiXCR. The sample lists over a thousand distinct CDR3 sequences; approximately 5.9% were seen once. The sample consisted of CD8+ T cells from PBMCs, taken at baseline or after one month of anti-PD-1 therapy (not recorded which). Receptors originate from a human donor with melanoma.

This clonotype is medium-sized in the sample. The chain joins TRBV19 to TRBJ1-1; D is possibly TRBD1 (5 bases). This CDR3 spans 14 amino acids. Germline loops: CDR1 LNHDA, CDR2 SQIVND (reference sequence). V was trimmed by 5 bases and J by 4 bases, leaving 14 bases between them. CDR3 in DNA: TGTGCCAGTAGTCCGCAGGGATCTTCCACTGAAGCTTTCTTT. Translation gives CASSPQGSSTEAFF. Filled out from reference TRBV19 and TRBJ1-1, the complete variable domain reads DGGITQSPKYLFRKEGQNVTLSCEQNLNHDAMYWYRQDPGQGLRLIYYSQIVNDFQKGDIAEGYSVSREKKESFPLTVTSAQKNPTAFYLCASSPQGSSTEAFFGQGTRLTVV.

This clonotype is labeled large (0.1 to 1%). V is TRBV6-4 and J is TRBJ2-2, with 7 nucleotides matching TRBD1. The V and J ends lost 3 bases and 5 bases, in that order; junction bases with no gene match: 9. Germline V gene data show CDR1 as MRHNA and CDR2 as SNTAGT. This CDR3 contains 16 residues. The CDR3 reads CASSDSAGGETGELFF. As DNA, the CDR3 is TGTGCCAGCAGTGATTCGGCAGGGGGAGAAACCGGGGAGCTGTTTTTT.

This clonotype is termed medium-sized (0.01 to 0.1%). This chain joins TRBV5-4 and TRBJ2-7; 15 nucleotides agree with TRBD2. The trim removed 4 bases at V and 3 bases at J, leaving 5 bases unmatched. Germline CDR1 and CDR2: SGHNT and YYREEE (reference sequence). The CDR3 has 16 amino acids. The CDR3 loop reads CASSRTSGGANYEQYF. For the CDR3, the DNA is TGTGCCAGCAGCAGGACTAGCGGGGGGGCGAACTACGAGCAGTACTTC.

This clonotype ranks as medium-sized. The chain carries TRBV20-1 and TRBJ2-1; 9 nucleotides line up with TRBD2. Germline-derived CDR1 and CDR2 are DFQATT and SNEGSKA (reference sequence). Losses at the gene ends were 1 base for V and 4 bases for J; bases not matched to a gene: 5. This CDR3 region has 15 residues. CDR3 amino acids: CSARGLAGEYNEQFF. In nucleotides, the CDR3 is TGCAGTGCTAGAGGTTTAGCGGGGGAGTACAATGAGCAGTTCTTC.

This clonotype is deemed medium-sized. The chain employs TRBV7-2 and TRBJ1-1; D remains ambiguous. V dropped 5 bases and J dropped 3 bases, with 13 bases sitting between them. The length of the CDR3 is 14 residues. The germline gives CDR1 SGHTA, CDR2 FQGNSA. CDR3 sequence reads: CASSPDYGDTEAFF. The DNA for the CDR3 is TGTGCCAGCAGCCCAGACTACGGGGACACTGAAGCTTTCTTT. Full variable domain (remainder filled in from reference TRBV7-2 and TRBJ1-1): GAGVSQSPSNKVTEKGKDVELRCDPISGHTALYWYRQSLGQGLEFLIYFQGNSAPDKSGLPSDRFSAERTGGSVSTLTIQRTQQEDSAVYLCASSPDYGDTEAFFGQGTRLTVV.

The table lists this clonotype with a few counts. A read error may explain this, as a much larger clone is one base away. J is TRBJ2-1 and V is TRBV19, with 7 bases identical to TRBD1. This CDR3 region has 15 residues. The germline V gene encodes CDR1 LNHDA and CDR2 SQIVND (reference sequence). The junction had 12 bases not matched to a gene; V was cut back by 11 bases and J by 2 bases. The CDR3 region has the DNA TGTGCCGGTACCCAGACAGGGACCACCTACAATGAGCAGTTCTTC. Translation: CAGTQTGTTYNEQFF.